The next 31 T cell receptor beta chains were all read from a single sample in a study of T cell clonality in common variable immunodeficiency. Profiled with immunoSEQ multiplex PCR; TCRdb holds only in-frame clones, not every one. This repertoire lists around 81,000 clones without singletons; about 0.8% sits in the top ten. Material: peripheral blood mononuclear cells. The receptor set was obtained from a person aged 18 to 75 in good health.

A word on this clone: A read error may produce the germline difference seen at one junction end. Read sequence stops 3 residues before the CDR3 end, and the germline J gene provides the missing end. The rearrangement uses TRBV6-2 or TRBV6-3 and TRBJ2-7; 8 bases are shared with TRBD2. Germline lookup yields CDR1 MNHEY and CDR2 SVGEGT. The CDR3 totals 13 residues. CDR3: CDSRGLAGGEQYF. The sequenced part of the CDR3 DNA is TGTGACAGCAGGGGACTTGCGGGAGGCGAG.

In this sample, this clone turned up many times. The CDR3 end falls 3 residues outside the read, so it is completed with the germline J gene. This chain links TRBV5-4 with TRBJ2-7; D ambiguous. The germline CDR1 and CDR2 sequences are SGHNT and YYREEE (reference sequence). The V gene lost 0 bases and the J gene lost 2 bases, with 9 bases spanning the gap. The CDR3 length is 14 residues. CDR3 amino acids: CASSLVRSPYEQYF. The CDR3 bases that were read are TGTGCCAGCAGCTTGGTGCGGTCTCCCTACGAG.

This clone was found many times. The CDR3 end is not reached by the read, which stops 3 residues before it; the germline J gene fills it in. The V gene is TRBV20-1, the J gene TRBJ2-7; D not certain. Trimming left V 6 bases short and J 2 bases short, with 20 bases between. The CDR3 consists of 15 residues. Germline values: CDR1 DFQATT, CDR2 SNEGSKA (reference sequence). CDR3 DNA, as far as it was read: TGCAGTGCCCAAACTATTCTCCAGCCCCCCTACGAG. It encodes CSAQTILQPPYE. In full, the CDR3 reads CSAQTILQPPYEQYF.

This clone was found many times. The CDR3 extends 3 residues past the end of the read, so its final part is completed from the germline J gene. The rearrangement uses TRBV7-9 and TRBJ1-2; 9 nucleotides agree with TRBD1. J was trimmed by 3 bases and V by 2 bases; bases with no gene match: 4. This CDR3 has 15 residues. Per germline, CDR1 SEHNR and CDR2 FQNEAQ (reference sequence). The CDR3 sequence is CASSLIDRGYYGYTF. The CDR3 bases that were read are TGTGCCAGCAGCTTAATCGACAGGGGGTACTATGGC.

This clone was seen repeatedly, ten times or more. Read data end 3 residues before the CDR3 end; the end is taken from the germline J gene. J is TRBJ1-1 and V is TRBV5-6; D may be TRBD1 (5 bases). The germline CDR1 and CDR2 sequences are SGHDT and YYEEEE. The length of the CDR3 is 14 residues. The CDR3 loop reads CASSLTFREPRAFF. Partial CDR3 DNA: TGTGCCAGCAGCTTGACGTTCAGGGAACCCCGA.

This clone has a count of ten or more. The sequenced fragment ends 3 residues before the CDR3 boundary, so the rest is inferred from the germline J gene. V and J are TRBV29-1 and TRBJ1-2; a possible D gene is TRBD1 (5 bases). V lost 4 bases and J 0 bases, leaving 15 bases between the germline ends. CDR1 and CDR2 from the germline V gene are SQVTM and ANQGSEA. This CDR3 spans 15 amino acids. CDR3 amino acids: CSVGGVLTTNYGYTF. CDR3 DNA, as far as it was read: TGCAGCGTTGGGGGGGTACTCACTACTAACTATGGC.

This clone was recorded at least ten times. With the read ending 3 residues before the CDR3 end, the germline J gene is used to fill in that end. The chain couples TRBV12-3 or TRBV12-4 to TRBJ2-7; 9 bases map to TRBD2. Losses at the gene ends were 6 bases for V and 1 base for J; bases not matched to a gene: 7. The length of the CDR3 is 15 residues. The CDR3 region is CASSSGTSFSYEQYF. CDR3 bases read: TGTGCCAGCAGCAGCGGGACTAGCTTTTCCTACGAG.

This clone was seen repeatedly, ten times or more. The read gets to within 3 residues of the CDR3 end, and the germline J gene fills in the rest. This chain links TRBV10-3 with TRBJ2-7; 8 positions agree with TRBD2. The CDR3 runs 14 residues. The V and J ends lost 3 bases and 5 bases, in that order; junction bases with no gene match: 6. Per the germline V gene, CDR1 is ENHRY and CDR2 is SYGVKD. This CDR3 reads CAISESGSPHEQYF. The DNA read from the CDR3 is TGTGCCATCAGTGAAAGCGGGAGTCCCCACGAG.

This clone has at least ten counts. The CDR3 end falls 3 residues outside the read, so it is completed with the germline J gene. The rearrangement joins TRBV7-3 to TRBJ2-6, with TRBD2 as a possible D gene (6 bases). CDR1 is SGHTA and CDR2 is FQGTGA in the germline V gene. The germline V and J ends were trimmed by 7 bases and 2 bases, with 12 bases remaining between them. The CDR3 spans 15 residues. Partial CDR3 DNA: TGTGCCAGCAAGCCCGGCGGGGCTGGGGCCAACGTC. Encoded protein: CASKPGGAGANV. The CDR3 as a whole reads CASKPGGAGANVLTF.

This clone has at least ten counts. Partial CDR3 DNA: TGTGCCAGCAGCCCCCGTGGGGCCCTTGGAGAGACC. As protein: CASSPRGALGET. The CDR3 as a whole reads CASSPRGALGETQYF. The rearrangement uses TRBV7-3 and TRBJ2-5; perhaps TRBD1 as D (5 bases). Sequencing ends 3 residues short of the CDR3 end; the germline J gene provides the rest. V lost 5 bases and J lost 4, with 17 bases in between. This CDR3 contains 15 residues. CDR1 is SGHTA and CDR2 is FQGTGA in the germline V gene. The full variable domain, its missing parts supplied by reference TRBV7-3 and TRBJ2-5, is GAGVSQTPSNKVTEKGKYVELRCDPISGHTALYWYRQSLGQGPEFLIYFQGTGAADDSGLPNDRFFAVRPEGSVSTLKIQRTERGDSAVYLCASSPRGALGETQYFGPGTRLLVL.

This clone was observed at least ten times. With the read ending 3 residues before the CDR3 end, the germline J gene is used to fill in that end. V is TRBV5-1 and J is TRBJ2-1; 10 bases are a match to TRBD2. Germline loops: CDR1 SGHRS, CDR2 YFSETQ. V gave up 2 bases and J gave up 0 bases; unmatched junction bases: 8. This CDR3 region has 18 residues. CDR3 residues: CASSFRAGGQSSYNEQFF. The sequenced part of the CDR3 DNA is TGCGCCAGCAGCTTCCGAGCGGGAGGGCAGAGCTCCTACAATGAG.

The table lists this clone with many counts. The CDR3 goes on 3 residues after the read ends, and that part is filled in from the germline J gene. This chain connects TRBV20-1 to TRBJ2-1; 16 bases match TRBD2. The CDR3 spans 16 residues. Germline CDR1 is DFQATT and CDR2 is SNEGSKA (reference sequence). The junction had 10 bases not matched to a gene; V was cut back by 5 bases and J by 9 bases. The sequenced part of the CDR3 DNA is TGCAGTGCTCATACCGGGACTAGCGGGAGGGCCCTTGAG. It yields the protein CSAHTGTSGRALE. The full CDR3 sequence reads CSAHTGTSGRALEQFF.

This clone was found many times. Read data end 3 residues before the CDR3 end; the end is taken from the germline J gene. V is TRBV10-3 and J is TRBJ2-1; 7 bases fit TRBD1. Unmatched junction bases numbered 18, after V lost 2 bases and J lost 8 bases. The CDR3 contains 18 residues. Germline CDR1 reads ENHRY; CDR2 reads SYGVKD. CDR3 DNA, as far as it was read: TGTGCCATCAGTGAGCCTTCCGGGACAGAGGACTGGGGGTATGAG. Translated: CAISEPSGTEDWGYE. The entire CDR3 sequence reads CAISEPSGTEDWGYEQFF.

This clone showed up many times. Sequencing ends 3 residues short of the CDR3 end; the germline J gene provides the rest. This rearrangement joins TRBV20-1 to TRBJ2-7; 8 positions agree with TRBD2. The CDR3 contains 16 residues. The germline gives CDR1 DFQATT, CDR2 SNEGSKA (reference sequence). The trim removed 0 bases at V and 2 bases at J, leaving 9 bases unmatched. The sequenced part of the CDR3 DNA is TGCAGTGCTAGAGATAGGGGTAGCGGGGACCCCTACGAG. This gives the protein CSARDRGSGDPYE. The complete CDR3 reads CSARDRGSGDPYEQYF.

This clone was picked up many times. At one boundary the junction diverges from the germline segment, which might be a read error. The read ends 3 residues shy of where the CDR3 ends; the end is completed using the germline J gene. The V gene is TRBV4-2, the J gene TRBJ1-4; no clear D gene. Germline loops: CDR1 LGHNA, CDR2 YNFKEQ. CDR3 length equals 15 residues. Incomplete CDR3 DNA: TGCGCCAGCAGCCAAGAAGGGTCGGCTAATGAAAAA. It is translated as CASSQEGSANEK. The full CDR3 reads CASSQEGSANEKLFF.

This clone was counted at least ten times. The read terminates 3 residues before the CDR3 end, so the remaining end is supplied by the germline J gene. V gene TRBV20-1 combines with J gene TRBJ2-3; 7 bases agree with TRBD1. Germline V gene data show CDR1 as DFQATT and CDR2 as SNEGSKA (reference sequence). V lost 7 bases and J lost 1; bases outside the gene matches: 8. The CDR3 is 14 residues long. CDR3 bases read: TGCAGTGTCCCACAGGGGCGAGGCACAGATACG. Amino acids: CSVPQGRGTDT. The entire CDR3 protein reads CSVPQGRGTDTQYF.

This clone was detected ten times or more. With the read ending 3 residues before the CDR3 end, the germline J gene is used to fill in that end. The chain employs TRBV20-1 and TRBJ2-3; TRBD2 agrees at 11 bases. In germline, CDR1 is DFQATT, CDR2 SNEGSKA (reference sequence). Trimming took 6 bases from V and 2 from J; bases not matched to a gene: 10. This CDR3 spans 16 amino acids. The CDR3 protein is CSANSGTSGYTDTQYF. The sequenced CDR3 bases are TGCAGTGCCAATTCCGGGACTAGCGGTTACACAGATACG.

The sample holds many counts of this clone. The sequenced fragment ends 3 residues before the CDR3 boundary, so the rest is inferred from the germline J gene. The genes are TRBV2 and TRBJ2-7; 8 nucleotides match TRBD2. The CDR3 contains 13 residues. V shed 8 bases and J 4 bases; nucleotides not matched to a gene: 7. CDR1 is SNHLY, CDR2 FYNNEI, per germline. CDR3 residues: CASRSGSLYEQYF. The sequenced CDR3 bases are TGTGCCAGCCGCAGCGGGAGTCTATACGAG.

This clone has a handful of counts. The read terminates 3 residues ahead of where the CDR3 ends, so the germline J gene completes it. The genes are TRBV7-9 and TRBJ1-5, with a possible D match to TRBD1 (5 bases). The V gene's germline CDR1 is SEHNR and CDR2 FQNEAQ (reference sequence). The V gene lost 5 bases and the J gene lost 2 bases, with 13 bases spanning the gap. The CDR3 contains 15 residues. The CDR3 reads CASSPGGVRNQPQHF. The part of the CDR3 DNA that was read is TGTGCCAGCAGCCCCGGGGGGGTTCGCAATCAGCCC. Full variable domain (rest looked up from reference TRBV7-9 and TRBJ1-5): DTGVSQNPRHKITKRGQNVTFRCDPISEHNRLYWYRQTLGQGPEFLTYFQNEAQLEKSRLLSDRFSAERPKGSFSTLEIQRTEQGDSAMYLCASSPGGVRNQPQHFGDGTRLSIL.

A note on this clone: Read data end 3 residues before the CDR3 end; the end is taken from the germline J gene. The gene calls are TRBV7-9 and TRBJ1-2, with 9 bases lining up with TRBD1. V lost 5 bases, J lost 6 bases, and 4 bases stayed unmatched. The CDR3 has 13 amino acids. CDR1 is SEHNR and CDR2 is FQNEAQ in the germline V gene (reference sequence). The CDR3 loop is CASSLQGADGYTF. Partial CDR3 DNA: TGTGCCAGCAGCCTACAGGGGGCGGATGGC.

This clone was counted a few times. The read ends 3 residues shy of where the CDR3 ends; the end is completed using the germline J gene. The genes are TRBV5-4 and TRBJ2-7; D may be TRBD2 (5 bases). Germline V lookup: CDR1 SGHNT, CDR2 YYREEE (reference sequence). The CDR3 has 13 amino acids. Trimming pared 4 bases from V and 3 bases from J, leaving 11 bases between. CDR3 bases read: TGTGCCAGCAGCAATCGAGAGGGCTACGAG. Protein product: CASSNREGYE. The whole CDR3 region reads CASSNREGYEQYF.

In its sample, this clone was seen many times. Read coverage stops 3 residues before the CDR3 terminus; the germline J gene supplies the remainder. The chain carries TRBV19 and TRBJ2-1; TRBD1 or TRBD2 may be the D gene (5 bases each). Germline CDR1 and CDR2: LNHDA and SQIVND (reference sequence). The CDR3 has 16 residues. V was shortened by 5 bases and J by 1 base, with 15 bases between the two germline ends. The CDR3 bases that were read are TGTGCCAGTAGTCCCGTCTCAGGGAGTTCCTACAATGAG. It is translated as CASSPVSGSSYNE. The whole CDR3 reads CASSPVSGSSYNEQFF.

This clone was seen ten or more times. CDR3 DNA (partial): TGCGCCAGCAGCTTGTCCATCTCCCTTGGACTCTCGGGCAGAGAGACC. It translates to CASSLSISLGLSGRET. The whole CDR3 sequence reads CASSLSISLGLSGRETQYF. The J gene is TRBJ2-5, the V gene TRBV5-1, with D possibly TRBD2 on 5 matching bases. The sequence runs out 3 residues before the end of the CDR3; the remainder is reconstructed from the germline J gene. The CDR3 has 19 residues. CDR1 and CDR2 (germline): SGHRS, YFSETQ. Trimming removed 1 base at V and 4 bases at J, with 26 bases between. Using reference TRBV5-1 and TRBJ2-5 for the parts outside the CDR3, the full variable domain is KAGVTQTPRYLIKTRGQQVTLSCSPISGHRSVSWYQQTPGQGLQFLFEYFSETQRNKGNFPGRFSGRQFSNSRSEMNVSTLELGDSALYLCASSLSISLGLSGRETQYFGPGTRLLVL.

There are many counts of this clone. Read coverage stops 3 residues before the CDR3 terminus; the germline J gene supplies the remainder. The chain employs TRBV7-8 and TRBJ2-7; no firm D call. The CDR3 consists of 12 residues. CDR1 and CDR2 (germline): SGHVS, FQNEAQ. The V end lost 5 bases, the J end lost 6 bases, and 11 bases lay between the germline ends. CDR3 region: CASSPAGFEQYF. The part of the CDR3 DNA that was read is TGTGCCAGCAGCCCCGCCGGGTTCGAG.

This clone was seen ten or more times. CDR3 DNA, as far as it was read: TGTGCCTGGAGTGTAGGAATAAGCAGGTCGGTGAATCAGCCC. This translates into CAWSVGISRSVNQP. The entire CDR3 is CAWSVGISRSVNQPQHF. The V and J genes are TRBV30 and TRBJ1-5; no clear D. The CDR3 end falls 3 residues outside the read, so it is completed with the germline J gene. The CDR3 is made up of 17 amino acids. The germline V and J ends were trimmed by 0 bases and 4 bases, with 19 bases remaining between them. The germline CDR1 and CDR2 sequences are GTSNPN and SVGIG (reference sequence).

This clone was counted only a few times. The read finishes 3 residues shy of the CDR3 end, and the germline J gene is used to complete it. This chain connects TRBV29-1 to TRBJ2-7; 8 positions match TRBD2. This CDR3 has 14 residues. V shed 7 bases and J 3 bases; nucleotides not matched to a gene: 11. Germline loops: CDR1 SQVTM, CDR2 ANQGSEA. CDR3 protein: CSAGGAGVHYEQYF. The sequenced CDR3 bases are TGCAGCGCCGGGGGAGCGGGAGTACACTACGAG.

This clone was recorded many times. Read sequence stops 3 residues before the CDR3 end, and the germline J gene provides the missing end. The gene calls are TRBV5-4 and TRBJ2-7; TRBD2 matches 7 bases. The V gene's germline CDR1 is SGHNT and CDR2 YYREEE (reference sequence). CDR3 length: 16 residues. V shed 3 bases and J 1 base; nucleotides not matched to a gene: 10. The part of the CDR3 DNA that was read is TGTGCCAGCAGCTCCGAAGAGTCTAGCGGTTCCTACGAG. Its translation is CASSSEESSGSYE. The whole CDR3 protein reads CASSSEESSGSYEQYF.

In its sample, this clone was seen many times. The read ends 3 residues early relative to the CDR3; the germline J gene fills the gap. The chain joins TRBV7-9 to TRBJ2-7, with D perhaps matching TRBD2 (6 bases). V gave up 1 base and J gave up 3 bases, with 13 bases separating them. Germline loops: CDR1 SEHNR, CDR2 FQNEAQ (reference sequence). The length of the CDR3 is 15 residues. CDR3 protein: CASSLVAGLGYEQYF. The covered CDR3 bases are TGTGCCAGCAGCTTAGTGGCGGGATTGGGCTACGAG. Combining the CDR3 with reference TRBV7-9 and TRBJ2-7 gives the whole variable domain DTGVSQNPRHKITKRGQNVTFRCDPISEHNRLYWYRQTLGQGPEFLTYFQNEAQLEKSRLLSDRFSAERPKGSFSTLEIQRTEQGDSAMYLCASSLVAGLGYEQYFGPGTRLTVT.

This clone was seen many times. The read terminates 3 residues before the CDR3 end, so the remaining end is supplied by the germline J gene. The genes are TRBV10-1 and TRBJ2-7; D perhaps matches TRBD2 (5 bases). CDR1 is WNHNN, CDR2 SYGVQD, per germline (reference sequence). This CDR3 has 13 amino acids. V shed 5 bases and J shed 4 bases, with 12 bases lying between them. Partial CDR3 DNA: TGCGCCAGCAGTATGCTAGCCGGGTACGAG. Its translation: CASSMLAGYE. The CDR3 in its entirety is CASSMLAGYEQYF.

This clone showed up many times. The CDR3 goes on 3 residues after the read ends, and that part is filled in from the germline J gene. This chain joins TRBV20-1 and TRBJ2-5; 11 bases map to TRBD2. The V gene end was trimmed by 4 bases and the J gene end by 4 bases; junction bases not matched to a gene: 11. This CDR3 spans 16 amino acids. The germline gives CDR1 DFQATT, CDR2 SNEGSKA (reference sequence). CDR3 sequence reads: CSATGLAEARGETQYF. CDR3 DNA (partial): TGCAGTGCTACGGGACTAGCGGAAGCCCGCGGAGAGACC.

This clone was recorded many times. The read terminates 3 residues ahead of where the CDR3 ends, so the germline J gene completes it. This chain links TRBV19 with TRBJ1-2; 7 positions match TRBD1. Germline loops: CDR1 LNHDA, CDR2 SQIVND (reference sequence). This CDR3 is 12 amino acids long. The CDR3 DNA, read in part, is TGTGCCAGTAGGGGCGGGACAGAAGGC. It translates to CASRGGTEG. The CDR3 reads in full as CASRGGTEGYTF.